The 5 T cell receptor beta chains listed next were all sequenced from one sample in a study of blood T cell repertoires in COVID-19. The data were produced by immunoSEQ multiplex PCR, yet TCRdb's version contains in-frame clones alone and is incomplete. The repertoire holds 220,000 or so clones, with roughly 83% as singletons. The sequencing sample was made of PBMCs or T cells enriched from blood (not recorded which). The receptors derive from a woman between 40 and 50 years old with acute COVID-19.

This sequence joins TRBV28 and TRBJ2-1, with 7 bases identical to TRBD2. Per germline, CDR1 MDHEN and CDR2 SYDVKM. This CDR3 is 15 amino acids long. The V and J ends lost 7 bases and 8 bases, in that order; junction bases with no gene match: 14. The CDR3 region is CASNLWGRAPYEQFF. The CDR3, as DNA: TGTGCCAGCAACTTGTGGGGGAGGGCACCCTATGAGCAGTTCTTC.

V and J are TRBV9 and TRBJ2-2, with D tentatively TRBD2 (6 bases). The CDR3 totals 15 residues. Trimming left V 0 bases short and J 3 bases short, with 9 bases between. Looked up from germline, CDR1 is SGDLS and CDR2 is YYNGEE. This CDR3 is CASSVAREYTGELFF. The CDR3 DNA is TGTGCCAGCAGCGTAGCTCGGGAGTACACCGGGGAGCTGTTTTTT.

V usage is TRBV7-9 and J usage is TRBJ1-3; 10 bases are a match to TRBD1. Trimming cost V 5 bases and J 0 bases; bases outside gene matches: 1. Germline CDR1 reads SEHNR; CDR2 reads FQNEAQ (reference sequence). This CDR3 contains 15 residues. The CDR3 loop reads CASSRTGGSGNTIYF. The CDR3 region has the DNA TGTGCCAGCAGCCGGACAGGGGGCTCTGGAAACACCATATATTTT.

The chain is built from TRBV2 and TRBJ1-6; 7 bases align to TRBD1. The CDR3 totals 14 residues. J gave up 7 bases and V 8 bases, and 8 bases lay outside the gene matches. CDR1 is SNHLY, CDR2 FYNNEI, per germline. The CDR3 loop is CASRDRVRNSPLHF. DNA of the CDR3: TGTGCCAGCCGAGACAGGGTTCGGAATTCACCCCTCCACTTT.

This sequence joins TRBV6-5 and TRBJ2-1, with D hard to call. The length of the CDR3 is 15 residues. CDR1 and CDR2 from the germline V gene are MNHEY and SVGAGI. V was clipped by 0 bases and J by 6 bases, with 12 bases between them. CDR3 loop: CASSYSSNLLNEQFF. Written as DNA, the CDR3 is TGTGCCAGCAGTTACTCGAGTAACCTTCTCAATGAGCAGTTCTTC.